This T cell receptor (beta chain) was sequenced during a study of identical twins. For this clonotype: The antigen remains unidentified.

The CDR3 is made up of 11 amino acids. The ends were cut back, 8 bases at V and 8 bases at J, with 10 bases in the middle. Per the germline V gene, CDR1 is SNHLY and CDR2 is FYNNEI. Study-wide points: Zero-insertion findings could be partly confounded by invariant cells (MAIT and iNKT cells). Donors were not followed over many years; analysis was cross-sectional.

Each CDR3 protein gets one entry after TCRdb re-called the 5' RACE reads with MiXCR. The table has about 890,000 distinct CDR3 sequences, approximately 13% seen once. This same sample was also taken into another study, of yellow fever vaccine responses in identical twins.

The chain employs TRBV2 and TRBJ2-1, with D tentatively TRBD1 or TRBD2 (6 bases each). Sequenced sample: PBMCs. The TCR comes from a woman under 30 in good health. CDR3 coding DNA: TGTGCCAGCGGGGGGCGGGATGAGCAGTTCTTC. This sequence encodes CASGGRDEQFF.